This is a list of T cell receptor beta chains from one sample in a study of blood T cell repertoires in COVID-19. Assay: immunoSEQ multiplex PCR; the TCRdb copy retains only in-frame clones and omits some. The sample holds about 210,000 clones, 83% seen once. What was sequenced was peripheral blood. Receptor source: a woman aged 40 to 49 with active or convalescent COVID-19. CDR3s include the opening cysteine and the closing phenylalanine or tryptophan. Each record gives: D gene, J gene, clone size, V gene, CDR3 protein, CDR3 DNA. D genes are given only for firm matches. Clone size is stated in some rows and not others, as once, few, many or a class when expanded.

. | TRBJ2-7 | . | TRBV5-1 | CASSLTLSGSSYEQYF | TGCGCCAGCAGCTTGACACTGAGCGGAAGCTCCTACGAGCAGTACTTC
TRBD2 | TRBJ2-1 | . | TRBV7-2 | CASSLARIGGSGSIYNEQFF | TGTGCCAGCAGCTTAGCTCGTATCGGGGGTAGCGGGAGTATCTACAATGAGCAGTTCTTC
TRBD1 | TRBJ2-4 | . | TRBV7-8 | CASSLDRDAAKNIQYF | TGTGCCAGCAGCCTCGACAGGGACGCAGCCAAAAACATTCAGTACTTC
TRBD1 | TRBJ2-1 | once | TRBV27 | CASSPFGQGRFF | TGTGCCAGCAGTCCTTTCGGACAGGGAAGGTTCTTC
. | TRBJ1-6 | . | TRBV29-1 | CSVEVGGTEINSPLHF | TGCAGCGTTGAAGTGGGGGGTACAGAGATAAATTCACCCCTCCACTTT
TRBD1 | TRBJ2-7 | few | TRBV7-9 | CASSFDRGGEQYF | TGTGCCAGCAGCTTCGACAGGGGGGGCGAGCAGTACTTC
. | TRBJ2-3 | . | TRBV4-3 | CASSQGGFYTDTQYF | TGCGCCAGCAGCCAAGGCGGGTTTTACACAGATACGCAGTATTTT
TRBD1 | TRBJ1-5 | . | TRBV19 | CASSMLQGGDSNQPQHF | TGTGCCAGTAGTATGCTACAGGGGGGAGATAGCAATCAGCCCCAGCATTTT
TRBD2 | TRBJ2-2 | . | TRBV30 | CAWSRRAAPGGGTGELFF | TGTGCCTGGAGTCGCCGAGCGGCCCCAGGCGGGGGGACCGGGGAGCTGTTTTTT
. | TRBJ1-1 | few | TRBV3-1/TRBV3-2 | CASSHRGGGDAEAFF | TGTGCCAGCAGCCATCGAGGAGGGGGGGACGCTGAAGCTTTCTTT
TRBD1 | TRBJ1-2 | . | TRBV27 | CASRRDRAEGYTF | TGTGCCAGCAGACGGGACAGGGCGGAAGGCTACACCTTC
TRBD2 | TRBJ2-1 | once | TRBV10-2 | CASSAGLYNNEQFF | TGCGCCAGCAGTGCGGGACTATACAACAATGAGCAGTTCTTC
. | TRBJ1-1 | few | TRBV27 | CATRRGNTEAFF | TGTGCCACCAGGCGTGGGAACACTGAAGCTTTCTTT
. | TRBJ1-5 | . | TRBV2 | CASSESGGGQPQHF | TGTGCCAGCAGTGAAAGTGGGGGCGGGCAGCCCCAGCATTTT
TRBD1 | TRBJ1-4 | . | TRBV7-6 | CASSLADGTVHPTNEKLFF | TGTGCCAGCAGCTTAGCGGATGGGACAGTGCATCCAACTAATGAAAAACTGTTTTTT
TRBD2 | TRBJ2-3 | . | TRBV5-1 | CASKPSGTSTDTQYF | TGCGCCAGCAAACCTAGCGGGACTAGCACAGATACGCAGTATTTT
. | TRBJ1-1 | . | TRBV20-1 | CSASPRQESEAFF | TGCAGTGCTAGTCCTAGACAGGAAAGTGAAGCTTTCTTT
. | TRBJ2-7 | . | TRBV19 | CASSNTGGAYEQYF | TGTGCCAGTAGTAACACAGGGGGGGCCTACGAGCAGTACTTC
TRBD1 | TRBJ1-2 | . | TRBV2 | CASTLRAAGGWTF | TGTGCCAGCACCCTAAGAGCCGCAGGGGGGTGGACCTTC
. | TRBJ1-2 | . | TRBV28 | CASRFGGPRISNYGYTF | TGTGCCAGCAGGTTCGGAGGGCCTAGGATTTCTAACTATGGCTACACCTTC
. | TRBJ1-2 | . | TRBV5-1 | CASSLSGNGYTF | TGCGCCAGCAGCTTATCCGGGAATGGCTACACCTTC
. | TRBJ1-1 | . | TRBV15 | CATRQGFDTEAFF | TGTGCCACCAGACAGGGTTTTGACACTGAAGCTTTCTTT
. | TRBJ2-3 | . | TRBV15 | CATSRVVRQGARDTQYF | TGTGCCACCAGCAGAGTGGTGCGGCAGGGTGCTAGGGATACGCAGTATTTT
TRBD1 | TRBJ2-5 | . | TRBV24-1 | CATSDDQRDSSQETQYF | TGTGCCACCAGTGACGACCAAAGGGACAGTTCACAAGAGACCCAGTACTTC
. | TRBJ1-6 | . | TRBV25-1 | CASSDPNSGIPNSPLHF | TGTGCCAGCAGTGACCCGAACTCCGGGATCCCGAATTCACCCCTCCACTTT
. | TRBJ1-6 | . | TRBV30 | CAWSVLSGVGVSYNSPLHF | TGTGCCTGGAGTGTACTTAGCGGGGTCGGAGTCTCCTATAATTCACCCCTCCACTTT
TRBD1 | TRBJ1-1 | few | TRBV5-1 | CASSFTGQGGTEAFF | TGCGCCAGCAGCTTTACCGGACAGGGAGGGACTGAAGCTTTCTTT
TRBD1 | TRBJ1-2 | . | TRBV4-1 | CASSRPGQGYGYTF | TGCGCCAGCAGCCGACCGGGACAGGGTTATGGCTACACCTTC
TRBD2 | TRBJ2-2 | . | TRBV5-4 | CASSSAGRTGELFF | TGTGCCAGCAGCTCAGCGGGGAGGACCGGGGAGCTGTTTTTT
TRBD1 | TRBJ2-5 | . | TRBV13 | CASSFTQGASGTQYF | TGTGCCAGCAGCTTCACACAGGGGGCGTCAGGGACCCAGTACTTC
. | TRBJ2-7 | . | TRBV11-3 | CASSLAGRLYEQYF | TGTGCCAGCAGCTTAGCTGGCAGACTCTACGAGCAGTACTTC
TRBD2 | TRBJ2-4 | . | TRBV19 | CASPRLAGGLRNIQYF | TGTGCCAGCCCCAGACTAGCGGGAGGGCTCCGAAACATTCAGTACTTC
TRBD1 | TRBJ1-3 | . | TRBV9 | CASSGFKRTGDGNTIYF | TGTGCCAGCAGCGGATTTAAAAGGACAGGGGACGGAAACACCATATATTTT
TRBD1 | TRBJ1-5 | . | TRBV6-2/TRBV6-3 | CASRPSGQSNQPQHF | TGTGCCAGCAGGCCTTCGGGACAGAGCAATCAGCCCCAGCATTTT
TRBD2 | TRBJ2-1 | . | TRBV7-8 | CASSLTSGKNEQFF | TGTGCCAGCAGCTTGACTAGCGGTAAGAATGAGCAGTTCTTC
TRBD1 | TRBJ1-2 | . | TRBV6-5 | CASRRDRGLYGYTF | TGTGCCAGCAGAAGGGACAGGGGGCTTTATGGCTACACCTTC
. | TRBJ1-1 | . | TRBV3-1/TRBV3-2 | CASSPLWEGNTEAFF | TGTGCCAGCAGCCCTCTATGGGAGGGGAACACTGAAGCTTTCTTT
. | TRBJ1-6 | . | TRBV12-5 | CASGAASQGNNSPLHF | TGTGCTAGTGGAGCAGCGTCACAGGGAAATAATTCACCCCTCCACTTT
. | TRBJ1-2 | . | TRBV19 | CASNLAGTKGYTF | TGTGCCAGTAACCTAGCGGGGACAAAGGGCTACACCTTC
TRBD1 | TRBJ1-2 | . | TRBV12-3/TRBV12-4 | CASSLRGQGGYTF | TGTGCCAGCAGTTTGAGGGGGCAGGGGGGCTACACCTTC
. | TRBJ1-3 | few | TRBV27 | CASRVTGGNTIYF | TGTGCCAGCAGGGTTACAGGGGGAAACACCATATATTTT
TRBD2 | TRBJ2-7 | . | TRBV6-5 | CASSYVAGGYEQYF | TGTGCCAGCAGTTACGTAGCGGGGGGCTACGAGCAGTACTTC
. | TRBJ2-7 | . | TRBV6-5 | CASRRTDSLYYEQYF | TGTGCCAGCAGGAGAACTGACAGTCTTTACTACGAGCAGTACTTC